Shown below are 13 T cell receptor beta chains from a single sample sequenced in a study of cytomegalovirus exposure and HLA in healthy donors. Method: immunoSEQ multiplex PCR; TCRdb's copy keeps in-frame clones and lacks some. There are around 34,000 clones in the sample; approximately 95% occur only once, and about 3.1% lies in the top ten. Sequencing input: PBMCs. The receptors originated from a man between 18 and 29 years old in good health and CMV-seronegative.

This chain's CDR3 is CASSLGASPGNTIYF. CDR3 in DNA: TGTGCCAGCAGCTTAGGAGCATCCCCTGGAAACACCATATATTTT. The chain is built from TRBV7-3 and TRBJ1-3; D not resolved. CDR3 size: 15 residues. Germline V gene data show CDR1 as SGHTA and CDR2 as FQGTGA. Trimming took off 2 bases at V and 2 bases at J, with 10 bases between the two ends.

The chain joins TRBV5-1 to TRBJ1-4; weak D call: TRBD1 (6 bases). From germline, CDR1 is SGHRS and CDR2 YFSETQ. V was clipped by 0 bases and J by 4 bases, with 10 bases between them. There are 15 residues in the CDR3. For the CDR3, the DNA is TGCGCCAGCAGCTTGGTGGGGGCCAATAATGAAAAACTGTTTTTT. Protein: CASSLVGANNEKLFF.

The rearrangement joins TRBV12-5 to TRBJ2-1; 8 bases fit TRBD1. Germline CDR1 LGHNT, CDR2 FRNRAP. This CDR3 contains 17 residues. J lost 2 bases, V lost 6 bases, and 12 bases had no gene match. The DNA for the CDR3 is TGTGCTAGTGGCCCTCCCACCGGGACAGGTGCCTACAATGAGCAGTTCTTC. Protein sequence: CASGPPTGTGAYNEQFF. Looking up the rest from reference TRBV12-5 and TRBJ2-1 gives the full variable domain: DARVTQTPRHKVTEMGQEVTMRCQPILGHNTVFWYRQTMMQGLELLAYFRNRAPLDDSGMPKDRFSAEMPDATLATLKIQPSEPRDSAVYFCASGPPTGTGAYNEQFFGPGTRLTVL.

The table lists this clone with a count of one. This chain joins TRBV19 and TRBJ1-2; the D is unclear. The CDR3 consists of 14 residues. Germline V gene lookup returns CDR1 LNHDA and CDR2 SQIVND (reference sequence). Trimming took off 7 bases at V and 0 bases at J, with 12 bases between the two ends. The CDR3 loop reads CASTPTLANYGYTF. In nucleotides, the CDR3 is TGTGCCAGTACCCCCACGCTAGCTAACTATGGCTACACCTTC.

The rearrangement links TRBV5-1 to TRBJ2-1, with D perhaps matching TRBD2 (6 bases). The CDR3 has 15 residues. Germline lookup yields CDR1 SGHRS and CDR2 YFSETQ. Trimming removed 8 bases at V and 0 bases at J, with 15 bases between. The CDR3 DNA follows: TGCGCCAGTCGGCGGGACGGGAGCTCCTACAATGAGCAGTTCTTC. As protein: CASRRDGSSYNEQFF.

V gene TRBV7-8 combines with J gene TRBJ2-3; D not certain. CDR1 is SGHVS and CDR2 is FQNEAQ in the germline V gene. CDR3 length equals 14 residues. The ends were cut back, 6 bases at V and 0 bases at J, with 10 bases in the middle. The CDR3 bases are TGTGCCAGCAGGGGCCCGGCGAGCACAGATACGCAGTATTTT. Residues: CASRGPASTDTQYF. The full variable domain, in which reference TRBV7-8 and TRBJ2-3 provide the parts outside the CDR3, is GAGVSQSPRYKVAKRGQDVALRCDPISGHVSLFWYQQALGQGPEFLTYFQNEAQLDKSGLPSDRFFAERPEGSVSTLKIQRTQQEDSAVYLCASRGPASTDTQYFGPGTRLTVL.

This chain connects TRBV27 to TRBJ1-1; 8 bases are a match to TRBD1. This CDR3 is built from 15 residues. Germline-derived CDR1 and CDR2 are MNHEY and SMNVEV (reference sequence). The V and J ends lost 4 bases and 11 bases, in that order; junction bases with no gene match: 15. The CDR3 bases are TGTGCCAGCAGTTCCTGGCCAGGGGGCAATGGAGGCGCTTTCTTT. This gives the protein CASSSWPGGNGGAFF.

V and J are TRBV11-2 and TRBJ2-3; D gene unclear. From germline, CDR1 is SGHAT and CDR2 FQNNGV. V was cut by 5 bases and J by 6 bases, with 18 bases left in between. The CDR3 is made up of 15 amino acids. CDR3 amino acids: CASSPNPGWMDTQYF. The CDR3 DNA reads as TGTGCCAGCAGCCCAAACCCAGGTTGGATGGATACGCAGTATTTT.

V is TRBV6-6 and J is TRBJ1-1; D remains unclear. This CDR3 spans 11 amino acids. V lost 6 bases and J 2 bases, leaving 4 bases between the germline ends. Germline CDR1 and CDR2: MNHNY and SVGAGI (reference sequence). DNA for the CDR3: TGTGCCAGCAGACAAAACACTGAAGCTTTCTTT. Translating gives CASRQNTEAFF.

The chain couples TRBV7-9 to TRBJ2-7, with no clear D. V was shortened by 5 bases and J by 3 bases, with 11 bases between the two germline ends. From germline, CDR1 is SEHNR and CDR2 FQNEAQ (reference sequence). There are 13 residues in the CDR3. CDR3 DNA sequence: TGTGCCAGCAGCCCGCAGGTGGTCTACGAGCAGTACTTC. This codes for CASSPQVVYEQYF.

A few counts support this clone. This sequence joins TRBV7-6 and TRBJ2-3; 8 nucleotides align to TRBD2. The CDR3 has 18 residues. CDR1 is SGHVS and CDR2 is FNYEAQ in the germline V gene. V lost 1 base, J lost 6 bases, and 15 bases stayed unmatched. For the CDR3, the DNA is TGTGCCAGCAGCTTAGAAGGGTCAGGGGCTCCGGGAGGGGATACGCAGTATTTT. Translation gives CASSLEGSGAPGGDTQYF.

The V and J genes are TRBV7-9 and TRBJ2-3; D might be TRBD2 (5 bases). The CDR3 totals 17 residues. Between the trimmed V and J ends, which lost 4 bases and 2 bases, there was a span of 19 bases. Germline lookup yields CDR1 SEHNR and CDR2 FQNEAQ (reference sequence). CDR3 DNA: TGTGCCAGCAGCTGGGATGGAGGCCCCTCTCTCACAGATACGCAGTATTTT. It yields the protein CASSWDGGPSLTDTQYF. The variable domain in full, with the rest retrieved from reference TRBV7-9 and TRBJ2-3, is DTGVSQNPRHKITKRGQNVTFRCDPISEHNRLYWYRQTLGQGPEFLTYFQNEAQLEKSRLLSDRFSAERPKGSFSTLEIQRTEQGDSAMYLCASSWDGGPSLTDTQYFGPGTRLTVL.

The chain recombines TRBV10-2 with TRBJ1-2; D gene ambiguous. V gave up 2 bases and J gave up 0 bases, with 4 bases separating them. This CDR3 comprises 13 residues. Germline V gene data show CDR1 as WSHSY and CDR2 as SAAADI. The DNA of the CDR3 is TGCGCCAGCAGTGAGCTATCTAACTATGGCTACACCTTC. This gives the protein CASSELSNYGYTF.